This note documents a single T cell receptor beta chain sequence. Its antigen is as yet unknown. Repertoires were generated with immunoSEQ multiplex PCR, while TCRdb's copy carries only in-frame clones and drops some. Among some 100,000 clones, around 85% were seen once, and the ten largest hold 4% to 5.5%. This sample was taken from a study of cytomegalovirus exposure and HLA in healthy donors. Whole-study context: The platform used for the 120 or so validation repertoires matched that of the approximately 640 first-cohort repertoires, a later analysis reported. Study findings and constraints: The tendency of first-cohort TCR clusters to co-occur in the approximately 110 validation repertoires was the finding of a later analysis. The authors enumerated 150 to 200 TCR beta chains as linked to cytomegalovirus.

While the first cohort had several hundred subjects, the donors belonged to the separate validation cohort of over a hundred subjects. The CDR3 loop spans 16 amino acids. Germline V gives CDR1 MNHEY, CDR2 SMNVEV (reference sequence). V shed 5 bases and J 6 bases; nucleotides not matched to a gene: 9. The chain links TRBV27 to TRBJ1-6, with 8 bases that match TRBD1. The source material was PBMCs. The receptor was isolated from a man aged 18 to 29 in good health and CMV-seropositive. In nucleotides, the CDR3 is TGTGCCAGCAGTGAGGGGACAGGTCAGCTTAATTCACCCCTCCACTTT. Its translation is CASSEGTGQLNSPLHF.